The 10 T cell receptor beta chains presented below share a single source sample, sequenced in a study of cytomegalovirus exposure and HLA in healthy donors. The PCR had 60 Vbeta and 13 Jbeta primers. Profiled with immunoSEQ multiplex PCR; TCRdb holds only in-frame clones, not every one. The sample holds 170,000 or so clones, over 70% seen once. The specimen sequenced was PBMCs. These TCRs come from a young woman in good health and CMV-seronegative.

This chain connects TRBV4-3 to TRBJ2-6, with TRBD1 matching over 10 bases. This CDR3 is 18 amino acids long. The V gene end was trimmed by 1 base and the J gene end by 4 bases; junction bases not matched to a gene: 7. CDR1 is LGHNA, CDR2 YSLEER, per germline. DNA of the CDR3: TGCGCCAGCAGCCAAGGGTGGGGACAGGGGTACGGGGCCAACGTCCTGACTTTC. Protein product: CASSQGWGQGYGANVLTF.

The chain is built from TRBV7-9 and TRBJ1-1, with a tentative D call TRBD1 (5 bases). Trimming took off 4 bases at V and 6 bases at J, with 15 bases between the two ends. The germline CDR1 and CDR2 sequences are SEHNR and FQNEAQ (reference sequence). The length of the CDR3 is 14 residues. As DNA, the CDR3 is TGTGCCAGCAGCTCTCTCGACAGCCCGGCTGAAGCTTTCTTT. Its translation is CASSSLDSPAEAFF.

The CDR3 DNA reads as TGTGCCAGCAGCCCGGGACTAGCGGAGACCCAGTACTTC. Residues: CASSPGLAETQYF. The rearrangement uses TRBV11-3 and TRBJ2-5, with 10 bases matching TRBD2. CDR3 length: 13 amino acids. From germline, CDR1 is SGHNT and CDR2 YENEEA. V dropped 5 bases and J dropped 5; count of bases not matched to a gene: 2.

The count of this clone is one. The DNA for the CDR3 is TGTGCCAGCAGGTCGACTAGCGGGAGGTATTGGGATGAGCAGTTCTTC. Translated, it gives CASRSTSGRYWDEQFF. J is TRBJ2-1 and V is TRBV7-2, with 13 bases that match TRBD2. The CDR3 spans 16 residues. Germline assignment: CDR1 SGHTA and CDR2 FQGNSA. After removal of 6 bases from V and 8 bases from J, the junction contained 10 bases not matched to a gene.

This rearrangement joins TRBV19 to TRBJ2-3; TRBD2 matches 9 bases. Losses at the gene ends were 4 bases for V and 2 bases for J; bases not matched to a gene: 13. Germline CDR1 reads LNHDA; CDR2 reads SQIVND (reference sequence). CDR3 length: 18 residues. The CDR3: CASSNLGGRALSTDTQYF. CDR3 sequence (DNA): TGTGCCAGTAGTAATTTGGGCGGGAGGGCTCTTTCCACAGATACGCAGTATTTT.

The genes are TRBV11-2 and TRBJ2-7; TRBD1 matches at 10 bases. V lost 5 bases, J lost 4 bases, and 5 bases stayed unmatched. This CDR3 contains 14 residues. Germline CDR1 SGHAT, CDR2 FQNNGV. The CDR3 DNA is TGTGCCAGCAGCAGACCGGGACAGGGGTACGAGCAGTACTTC. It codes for CASSRPGQGYEQYF.

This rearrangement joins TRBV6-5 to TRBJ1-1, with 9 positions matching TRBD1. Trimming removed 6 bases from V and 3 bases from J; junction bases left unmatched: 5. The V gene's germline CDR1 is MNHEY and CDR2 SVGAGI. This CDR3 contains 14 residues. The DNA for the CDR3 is TGTGCCAGCAGGGACAGGGGACAGCACACTGAAGCTTTCTTT. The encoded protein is CASRDRGQHTEAFF.

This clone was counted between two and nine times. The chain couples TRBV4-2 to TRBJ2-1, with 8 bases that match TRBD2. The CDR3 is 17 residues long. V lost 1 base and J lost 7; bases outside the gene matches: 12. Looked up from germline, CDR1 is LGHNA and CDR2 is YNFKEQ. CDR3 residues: CASSQVSGAGVSNEQFF. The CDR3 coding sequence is TGTGCCAGCAGCCAAGTATCTGGAGCGGGAGTTAGTAATGAGCAGTTCTTC.

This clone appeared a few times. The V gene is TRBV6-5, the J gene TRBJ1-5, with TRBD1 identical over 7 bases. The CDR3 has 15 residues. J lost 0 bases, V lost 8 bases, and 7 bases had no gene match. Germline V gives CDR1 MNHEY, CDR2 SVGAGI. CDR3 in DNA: TGTGCCAGCCGGACAGGCTGGGATAGCAATCAGCCCCAGCATTTT. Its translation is CASRTGWDSNQPQHF.

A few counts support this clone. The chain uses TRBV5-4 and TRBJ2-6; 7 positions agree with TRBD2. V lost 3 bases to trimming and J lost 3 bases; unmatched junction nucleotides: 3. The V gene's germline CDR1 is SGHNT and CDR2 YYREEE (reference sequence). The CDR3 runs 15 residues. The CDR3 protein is CASSSRDYGANVLTF. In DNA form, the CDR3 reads TGTGCCAGCAGCTCCCGGGACTATGGGGCCAACGTCCTGACTTTC.